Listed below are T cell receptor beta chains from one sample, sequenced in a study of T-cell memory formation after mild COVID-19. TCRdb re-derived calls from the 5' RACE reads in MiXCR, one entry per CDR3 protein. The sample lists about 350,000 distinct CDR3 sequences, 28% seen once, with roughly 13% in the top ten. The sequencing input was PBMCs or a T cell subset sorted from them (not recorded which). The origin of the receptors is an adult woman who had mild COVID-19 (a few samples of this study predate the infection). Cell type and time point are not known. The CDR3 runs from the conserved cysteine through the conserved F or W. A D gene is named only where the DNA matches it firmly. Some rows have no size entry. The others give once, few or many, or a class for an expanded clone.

CASSRRTGGSDEQYF	TGTGCCAGCAGCCGTAGGACAGGGGGCTCCGACGAGCAGTACTTC	TRBJ2-7	TRBD1	TRBV14	15	NA
CSASPGANYGYTF	TGCAGTGCTAGCCCAGGGGCCAACTATGGCTACACCTTC	TRBJ1-2	NA	TRBV20-1	13	few
CASSQDQPVRGPNEQFF	TGTGCCAGCAGCCAAGATCAACCGGTGAGGGGCCCCAATGAGCAGTTCTTC	TRBJ2-1	NA	TRBV14	17	NA
CASSPVPVGRDNEQFF	TGTGCCAGCAGCCCAGTACCGGTGGGGCGGGACAATGAGCAGTTCTTC	TRBJ2-1	NA	TRBV14	16	many
CASSQEGTGAAEQYF	TGTGCCAGCAGCCAAGAGGGGACAGGGGCTGCCGAGCAGTACTTC	TRBJ2-7	TRBD1	TRBV4-2	15	NA
CASSLNYNQETQYF	TGTGCCAGCAGCCTTAATTATAATCAAGAGACCCAGTACTTC	TRBJ2-5	NA	TRBV7-6	14	few
CASRSAGGLFNEQFF	TGTGCCAGCAGGTCAGCGGGAGGGCTCTTCAATGAGCAGTTCTTC	TRBJ2-1	TRBD2	TRBV6-2/TRBV6-3	15	NA
CSAISGGYTDTQYF	TGCAGTGCTATAAGCGGGGGTTACACAGATACGCAGTATTTT	TRBJ2-3	TRBD2	TRBV20-1	14	few
CASRSQFSGLYNEQFF	TGTGCCAGCAGATCCCAGTTCAGCGGGCTTTACAATGAGCAGTTCTTC	TRBJ2-1	NA	TRBV7-2	16	few
CSAWTGYGYTF	TGCAGCGCCTGGACAGGCTATGGCTACACCTTC	TRBJ1-2	TRBD1	TRBV29-1	11	NA
CASSLPWSSGNTIYF	TGTGCCAGCAGCCTGCCATGGAGCTCTGGAAACACCATATATTTT	TRBJ1-3	NA	TRBV11-2	15	few
CATGSRQLNTDTQYF	TGTGCCACCGGGAGCCGGCAATTGAACACAGATACGCAGTATTTT	TRBJ2-3	NA	TRBV24-1	15	NA
CASSSPLEQFF	TGTGCCAGCAGCTCACCCCTCGAGCAGTTCTTC	TRBJ2-1	NA	TRBV5-4	11	NA
CASRSNAQETQYF	TGTGCCAGCAGGTCGAATGCCCAAGAGACCCAGTACTTC	TRBJ2-5	NA	TRBV12-3/TRBV12-4	13	NA
CASSPVGGPSEQFF	TGTGCCAGCTCACCAGTGGGAGGGCCTAGTGAGCAGTTCTTC	TRBJ2-1	TRBD2	TRBV18	14	few
CASSYTGGEQYF	TGTGCCAGCAGTTACACAGGGGGAGAGCAGTACTTC	TRBJ2-7	TRBD1	TRBV6-5	12	NA
CASSTVAEETQYF	TGTGCCAGCAGCACTGTAGCGGAAGAGACCCAGTACTTC	TRBJ2-5	NA	TRBV7-9	13	NA
CSAYRDLSYNSPLHF	TGCAGTGCCTACAGGGACCTCTCCTATAATTCACCCCTCCACTTT	TRBJ1-6	NA	TRBV20-1	15	few
CASSPRGREVGEQFF	TGTGCCAGCAGCCCCAGGGGGCGGGAGGTTGGTGAGCAGTTCTTC	TRBJ2-1	NA	TRBV14	15	NA
CASSEGPGGISTDTQYF	TGCGCCAGCAGCGAAGGGCCAGGGGGCATAAGCACAGATACGCAGTATTTT	TRBJ2-3	TRBD1	TRBV5-1	17	few
CATSRDGGLGYGYTF	TGTGCCACCAGCAGAGATGGGGGGCTCGGCTATGGCTACACCTTC	TRBJ1-2	NA	TRBV15	15	NA
CASSLNSEMNTEAFF	TGCGCCAGCAGCTTGAATTCGGAGATGAACACTGAAGCTTTCTTT	TRBJ1-1	NA	TRBV5-1	15	NA
CASSLDPSGAYEQYF	TGTGCCAGCAGCTTAGATCCTAGCGGGGCCTACGAGCAGTACTTC	TRBJ2-7	TRBD2	TRBV7-2	15	few
CSVRDRGLDEQFF	TGCAGTGTTCGGGACAGGGGGCTCGATGAGCAGTTCTTC	TRBJ2-1	TRBD1	TRBV20-1	13	NA
CATGTGITEAFF	TGTGCCACAGGGACAGGTATCACTGAAGCTTTCTTT	TRBJ1-1	TRBD1	TRBV19	12	few
CASSSSGGWVSEAFF	TGTGCCAGCAGTTCATCCGGGGGCTGGGTCTCTGAAGCTTTCTTT	TRBJ1-1	NA	TRBV2	15	NA
CASSNRGANYGYTF	TGTGCCAGCAGTAATCGGGGGGCTAACTATGGCTACACCTTC	TRBJ1-2	NA	TRBV6-5	14	NA
CASSQDASGNWGTDTQYF	TGCGCCAGCAGCCAAGACGCTAGCGGTAACTGGGGCACAGATACGCAGTATTTT	TRBJ2-3	TRBD2	TRBV4-3	18	NA
CASAVGGVTDTQYF	TGTGCTAGTGCGGTGGGGGGGGTCACAGATACGCAGTATTTT	TRBJ2-3	TRBD2	TRBV12-5	14	NA